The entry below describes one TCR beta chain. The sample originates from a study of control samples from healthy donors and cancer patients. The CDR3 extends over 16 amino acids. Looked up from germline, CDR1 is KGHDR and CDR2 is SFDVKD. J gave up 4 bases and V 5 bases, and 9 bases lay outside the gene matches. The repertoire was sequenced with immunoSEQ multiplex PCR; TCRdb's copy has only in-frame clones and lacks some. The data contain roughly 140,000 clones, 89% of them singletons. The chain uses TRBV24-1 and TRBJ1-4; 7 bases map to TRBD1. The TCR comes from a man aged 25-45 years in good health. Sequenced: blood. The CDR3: CATSATTGQDNEKLFF. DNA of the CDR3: TGTGCCACCAGTGCCACGACAGGGCAGGATAATGAAAAACTGTTTTTT.